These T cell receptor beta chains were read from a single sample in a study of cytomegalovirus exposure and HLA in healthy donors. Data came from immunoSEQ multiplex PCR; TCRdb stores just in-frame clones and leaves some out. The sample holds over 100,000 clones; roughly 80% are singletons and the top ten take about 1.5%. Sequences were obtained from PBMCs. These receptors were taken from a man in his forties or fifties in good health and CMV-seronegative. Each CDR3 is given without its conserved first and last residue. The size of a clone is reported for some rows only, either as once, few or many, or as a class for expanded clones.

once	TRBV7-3	ATSGTGGTEAF
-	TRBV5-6	ASSRRQLAKNIQY
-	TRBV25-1	ASSDASGGNYNEQF
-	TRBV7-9	ASSSGQDFESPLH
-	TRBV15	ATSREELVGGSYEQY
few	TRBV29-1	SVAATTANEQF
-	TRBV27	ASSWSGDYEQY
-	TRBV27	ASSLSTGYEQF
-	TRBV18	ASSPPAGGNYGYT
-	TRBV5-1	ASSTLAGTTDTQY
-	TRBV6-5	ASSYTRDNQPQH
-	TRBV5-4	ASSESGQPSYEQY
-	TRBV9	ASSVGGQSYEQY
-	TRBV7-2	ASSLQIHSNQPQH
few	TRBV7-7	ASIRTGALRDVRWEQY
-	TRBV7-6	ASSLSSGVTGELF
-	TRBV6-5	ASSYSRDSEAF
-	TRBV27	ASNQLAGSYNEQF
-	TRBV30	AWSGQPNYGYT
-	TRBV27	ASSLRTGTEAF
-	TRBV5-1	ASSFATSSSYEQY
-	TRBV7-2	ASSSLPPTGDPRGKQY
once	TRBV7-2	ASTLRGTNEKLF
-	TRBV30	AWSVAGGAKNIQY
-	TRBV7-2	ASSLSKTTNTGELF
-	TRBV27	ASRDRGYEQY
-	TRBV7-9	SSSLGGTGISYEQY
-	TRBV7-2	ASSFGLAGGRNIQY
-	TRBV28	ASSRSVGGKY
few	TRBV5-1	ASSREGGVQLGQF
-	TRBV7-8	ASSLSTGQLWEKLF
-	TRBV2	ASSRQDLNQPQH
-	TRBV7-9	ASSLWTGIYEQY
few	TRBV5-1	ASSRTVLDYGYT
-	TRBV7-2	ASSFSRDTGELF
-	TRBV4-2	ASSQRGTQGSYNEQF
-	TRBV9	ASSAGTGDTQY
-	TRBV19	ASSPDRESNGYT
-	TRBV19	ATNDRNNSPLH
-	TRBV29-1	SVEVPGSGSYEQY
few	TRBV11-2	ASSFTGGNIQY
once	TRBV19	ASSIDLAGGYNSPLH
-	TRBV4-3	ASSQDFTIANEKLF
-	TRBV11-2	ASSLAPGDGYEQY
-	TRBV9	ASSVPGGDEKLF
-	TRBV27	ASIPTRGDGSYNEQF
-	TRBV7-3	ASSTNRDRGRVHEQF
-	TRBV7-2	ASSFDRPYEQY
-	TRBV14	ASRSTGVGNTIY
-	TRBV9	ASSVDMSNEKLF